These 17 T cell receptor beta chains were all obtained from the same sample, sequenced in a study of blood T cell repertoires in COVID-19. Assay: immunoSEQ multiplex PCR; the TCRdb copy retains only in-frame clones and omits some. The sample contains about 140,000 clones, 76% of which appear only once. Sequencing was performed on peripheral blood. The receptors were sampled from an elderly woman with active or convalescent COVID-19.

The table lists this clone with a few counts. This chain's CDR3 is CASSLGRIAGGRETQYF. CDR3 bases: TGTGCCAGCAGCTTAGGAAGGATAGCGGGGGGAAGAGAGACCCAGTACTTC. The J gene is TRBJ2-5, the V gene TRBV7-2, with 10 bases lining up with TRBD2. The CDR3 runs to 17 residues. Unmatched junction bases numbered 9, after V lost 1 base and J lost 4 bases. Germline CDR1 is SGHTA and CDR2 is FQGNSA.

The chain is built from TRBV7-9 and TRBJ1-2, with 9 nucleotides matching TRBD1. This CDR3 spans 13 amino acids. The V and J ends lost 5 bases and 7 bases, in that order; junction bases with no gene match: 5. Germline assignment: CDR1 SEHNR and CDR2 FQNEAQ (reference sequence). The CDR3 here is CASSLGTGLGYTF. The CDR3 DNA follows: TGTGCCAGCAGCCTGGGGACAGGGCTTGGCTACACCTTC.

CDR3 loop: CASGLGTGTGEETQYF. The CDR3 DNA reads as TGTGCTAGTGGTTTGGGAACCGGGACGGGAGAAGAGACCCAGTACTTC. J is TRBJ2-5 and V is TRBV12-5; TRBD2 might be the D (6 bases). V was trimmed by 1 base and J by 3 bases, leaving 15 bases between them. Germline values: CDR1 LGHNT, CDR2 FRNRAP. The CDR3 contains 16 residues.

The chain links TRBV6-1 to TRBJ2-5; D is possibly TRBD2 (5 bases). Trimming shortened V by 3 bases and J by 7 bases, and 15 bases separated the two germline ends. This CDR3 is 14 amino acids long. Germline CDR1 reads MNHNS; CDR2 reads SASEGT. CDR3 nucleotide sequence: TGTGCCAGCAGTGAGTCTCCAAGCCGGGGGACCCAGTACTTC. Its translation is CASSESPSRGTQYF.

The chain couples TRBV15 to TRBJ1-5; D remains unclear. Germline values: CDR1 LNHNV, CDR2 YYDKDF (reference sequence). The CDR3 is made up of 16 amino acids. Deletions cut 0 bases from V and 0 bases from J, with 9 bases between. The CDR3 protein is CATSRDEGYSNQPQHF. CDR3 bases: TGTGCCACCAGCAGAGATGAGGGATATAGCAATCAGCCCCAGCATTTT. The full variable domain, its missing parts supplied by reference TRBV15 and TRBJ1-5, is DAMVIQNPRYQVTQFGKPVTLSCSQTLNHNVMYWYQQKSSQAPKLLFHYYDKDFNNEADTPDNFQSRRPNTSFCFLDIRSPGLGDTAMYLCATSRDEGYSNQPQHFGDGTRLSIL.

This clone occurred a few times. The V call is TRBV10-3, the J call TRBJ2-7, with 11 bases identical to TRBD2. The CDR3 sequence is 16 residues long. CDR1 and CDR2 from the germline V gene are ENHRY and SYGVKD. J gave up 2 bases and V 7 bases, and 10 bases lay outside the gene matches. The CDR3 DNA reads TGTGCCATCATGGACCCTAGCGGGGGGAATACCTACGAGCAGTACTTC. It specifies CAIMDPSGGNTYEQYF.

This chain joins TRBV27 and TRBJ2-5; TRBD2 might be the D (7 bases). Trimming removed 2 bases from V and 4 bases from J, with 17 bases in between. Germline lookup yields CDR1 MNHEY and CDR2 SMNVEV (reference sequence). This CDR3 contains 16 residues. This CDR3 reads CASSLGGGPISETQYF. CDR3 coding DNA: TGTGCCAGCAGTTTAGGGGGGGGGCCCATTTCAGAGACCCAGTACTTC.

This clone was recorded a few times. The J gene is TRBJ1-5, the V gene TRBV6-2 or TRBV6-3; no clear D. With 5 bases removed from V and 0 bases from J, the gap between germline ends came to 5 bases. CDR1 and CDR2 (germline): MNHEY, SVGEGT. CDR3 length: 13 residues. The CDR3 spells CASSQNSNQPQHF. CDR3 DNA sequence: TGTGCCAGCAGTCAAAATAGCAATCAGCCCCAGCATTTT.

The CDR3 loop is CASTLTQGNTEAFF. As DNA, the CDR3 is TGTGCCAGTACCTTGACACAGGGAAACACTGAAGCTTTCTTT. The rearrangement joins TRBV19 to TRBJ1-1, with a possible D match to TRBD1 (6 bases). Trimming cost V 7 bases and J 2 bases, with 14 bases left between them. In germline, CDR1 is LNHDA, CDR2 SQIVND (reference sequence). The CDR3 sequence is 14 residues long.

The chain has TRBV6-1 and TRBJ1-5; possibly TRBD1 for D (5 bases). Trimming removed 3 bases at V and 4 bases at J, with 13 bases between. CDR1 is MNHNS, CDR2 SASEGT, per germline. The CDR3 covers 15 residues. The CDR3 is CASSESQGWNQPQHF. The CDR3 DNA reads TGTGCCAGCAGTGAGTCCCAGGGTTGGAATCAGCCCCAGCATTTT.

CDR3 bases: TGTGCCTGGAGTGGGACAGGGGACGGCCAGCCCCAGCATTTT. It translates to CAWSGTGDGQPQHF. The chain is built from TRBV30 and TRBJ1-5, with TRBD1 matching 9 bases. Germline V gene data show CDR1 as GTSNPN and CDR2 as SVGIG (reference sequence). CDR3 length: 14 residues. The V segment lost 1 base and the J segment 7 bases; nucleotides outside the gene matches: 5.

The chain joins TRBV10-3 to TRBJ1-1, with a possible D match to TRBD1 (6 bases). The CDR3 is made up of 14 amino acids. Germline-derived CDR1 and CDR2 are ENHRY and SYGVKD. The V gene lost 3 bases and the J gene lost 3 bases, with 11 bases spanning the gap. The CDR3 bases are TGTGCCATCAGTGAAGAGGGGGGGTACACTGAAGCTTTCTTT. Encoded protein: CAISEEGGYTEAFF.

This clone showed up many times. The chain employs TRBV3-1 (or the pseudogene TRBV3-2) and TRBJ1-2, with D unclear. The CDR3 contains 16 residues. V shed 3 bases and J shed 3 bases, with 17 bases lying between them. Germline V CDR1 and CDR2: LGHDT, YNNKEL (reference sequence). The CDR3 nucleotides are TGTGCCAGCAGCCACCCGATAGGGAGTATGCACTATGGCTACACCTTC. It codes for CASSHPIGSMHYGYTF.

V usage is TRBV19 and J usage is TRBJ1-1; D is unclear. The germline V and J ends were trimmed by 1 base and 0 bases, with 9 bases remaining between them. CDR1 is LNHDA, CDR2 SQIVND, per germline (reference sequence). This CDR3 has 15 amino acids. CDR3 nucleotides: TGTGCCAGTAGTATAGTAGCGAGCCTGAACACTGAAGCTTTCTTT. It yields the protein CASSIVASLNTEAFF.

The chain employs TRBV9 and TRBJ1-1; a possible D gene is TRBD1 (6 bases). Germline assignment: CDR1 SGDLS and CDR2 YYNGEE. Trimming cost V 4 bases and J 4 bases, with 14 bases left between them. This CDR3 contains 14 residues. The CDR3 nucleotides read TGTGCCAGCAGCTTAGAACAGGGTGGCACTGAAGCTTTCTTT. Protein: CASSLEQGGTEAFF.

The genes are TRBV9 and TRBJ1-3; 8 nucleotides line up with TRBD1. Germline lookup yields CDR1 SGDLS and CDR2 YYNGEE. The CDR3 length is 16 residues. V was clipped by 0 bases and J by 4 bases; unmatched bases: 6. In DNA, the CDR3 is TGTGCCAGCAGCGTAGCAAGGACAGGGCACGGAAACACCATATATTTT. Translating gives CASSVARTGHGNTIYF.

A few counts support this clone. The rearrangement joins TRBV7-8 to TRBJ1-3, with 7 bases that match TRBD1. The junction had 6 bases not matched to a gene; V was cut back by 4 bases and J by 3 bases. The CDR3 extends over 15 amino acids. Per germline, CDR1 SGHVS and CDR2 FQNEAQ. The CDR3 reads CASSSQTGYGNTIYF. The CDR3 DNA is TGTGCCAGCAGCTCCCAGACAGGGTATGGAAACACCATATATTTT.